Listed below are T cell receptor beta chains from one sample, sequenced in a study of neurological immune-mediated disorders. MiXCR was run by TCRdb on the 5' RACE reads, yielding one entry per CDR3 protein. The data contain fewer than 45,000 distinct CDR3 sequences, about 6.3% of them singletons. Material for sequencing was CD4+ T cells from blood. These receptor sequences come from a woman aged 35 to 49 in good health. The CDR3 runs from the conserved cysteine through the conserved F or W. A D gene is named only where the DNA matches it firmly. Some rows have no size entry. The others give once, few or many, or a class for an expanded clone.

v_call	d_call	clone_size	j_call	cdr3_aa	cdr3_nt
TRBV5-1	NA	many	TRBJ2-7	CASSFSGLNQVEYF	TGCGCCAGCAGCTTTAGCGGACTGAATCAGGTGGAGTACTTC
TRBV28	NA	many	TRBJ2-6	CASSSPTNSGANVLTF	TGTGCCAGCAGTTCTCCGACCAACTCTGGGGCCAACGTCCTGACTTTC
TRBV20-1	NA	many	TRBJ1-1	CSARDTSRGGVNTEAFF	TGCAGTGCTAGAGATACCTCCAGGGGAGGAGTGAACACTGAAGCTTTCTTT
TRBV5-5	NA	many	TRBJ2-1	CASRIDASSYNEQFF	TGTGCCAGCAGAATAGACGCCAGCTCCTACAATGAGCAGTTCTTC
TRBV13	TRBD2	few	TRBJ2-2	CASSLRWVAGKNTGELFF	TGTGCCAGCAGCTTACGATGGGTAGCGGGTAAGAACACCGGGGAGCTGTTTTTT
TRBV6-2/TRBV6-3	TRBD1	NA	TRBJ2-2	CASTQGANTGELFF	TGTGCCAGCACCCAGGGGGCAAACACCGGGGAGCTGTTTTTT
TRBV15	TRBD1	many	TRBJ2-7	CATSRARTGGWEQYF	TGTGCCACCAGCAGAGCCCGGACAGGGGGCTGGGAGCAGTACTTC
TRBV28	TRBD2	many	TRBJ2-5	CASSLAGGPRETQYF	TGTGCCAGCAGCCTAGCGGGAGGGCCGAGGGAGACCCAGTACTTC
TRBV2	NA	many	TRBJ2-4	CASSDMRAKNIQYF	TGTGCCAGCAGTGATATGCGGGCCAAAAACATTCAGTACTTC
TRBV7-9	TRBD2	many	TRBJ2-3	CASSPGTSGRSIRAGTDTQYF	TGTGCCAGCAGCCCCGGGACTAGCGGGAGATCCATTCGGGCCGGCACAGATACGCAGTATTTT
TRBV7-2	TRBD1	many	TRBJ2-7	CASSPDVTGPYEQYF	TGTGCCAGCAGCCCCGACGTGACAGGGCCCTACGAGCAGTACTTC
TRBV5-1	NA	few	TRBJ2-5	CASSLMAASAQETQYF	TGCGCCAGCAGCTTGATGGCGGCTAGCGCCCAAGAGACCCAGTACTTC
TRBV5-1	NA	many	TRBJ1-4	CASSRTGATNEKLFF	TGCGCCAGCAGCCGGACCGGCGCAACTAATGAAAAACTGTTTTTT
TRBV5-1	TRBD1	few	TRBJ2-1	CASSGNPGQGGNEQFF	TGCGCCAGCAGCGGAAATCCGGGACAGGGGGGCAATGAGCAGTTCTTC
TRBV20-1	NA	many	TRBJ2-4	CSAPLDWAKNIQYF	TGCAGTGCTCCACTCGATTGGGCCAAAAACATTCAGTACTTC
TRBV20-1	NA	many	TRBJ2-3	CSARWGSGPDTQYF	TGCAGTGCTAGGTGGGGCTCGGGGCCAGATACGCAGTATTTT
TRBV27	TRBD2	many	TRBJ2-2	CASSLPGLAGNTGELFF	TGTGCCAGCAGTTTACCCGGACTAGCGGGGAACACCGGGGAGCTGTTTTTT
TRBV29-1	TRBD1	many	TRBJ1-4	CSVQGTGGENEKLFF	TGCAGCGTCCAAGGGACAGGGGGCGAAAATGAAAAACTGTTTTTT
TRBV25-1	NA	many	TRBJ1-5	CASSPYGSANQPQHF	TGTGCCAGCAGTCCTTATGGCTCCGCCAATCAGCCCCAGCATTTT
TRBV20-1	TRBD2	many	TRBJ2-1	CSARVTGTSGHNEQFF	TGCAGTGCTAGAGTCACCGGGACTAGCGGTCACAATGAGCAGTTCTTC
TRBV6-6	NA	many	TRBJ2-7	CASSYSKGEQYF	TGTGCCAGCAGTTACTCGAAGGGCGAGCAGTACTTC
TRBV6-5	NA	many	TRBJ1-4	CASSPSRVYEKLFF	TGTGCCAGCAGCCCCAGCAGGGTGTATGAAAAACTGTTTTTT
TRBV20-1	TRBD2	many	TRBJ2-3	CSARPPGLATDTQYF	TGCAGTGCTAGACCGCCCGGACTAGCCACAGATACGCAGTATTTT
TRBV25-1	NA	many	TRBJ2-1	CASSEGWDRIQFF	TGTGCCAGCAGTGAAGGGTGGGACCGAATTCAGTTCTTC
TRBV20-1	NA	many	TRBJ2-6	CSAPHSGANVLTF	TGCAGTGCTCCCCACTCTGGGGCCAACGTCCTGACTTTC
TRBV18	NA	many	TRBJ1-1	CASSPTGNTEAFF	TGTGCCAGCTCACCAACCGGGAACACTGAAGCTTTCTTT
TRBV10-3	TRBD1	many	TRBJ1-5	CAITPGQNQPQHF	TGTGCCATCACTCCGGGACAGAATCAGCCCCAGCATTTT
TRBV11-2	TRBD2	many	TRBJ2-3	CASSSTFGLASTDTQYF	TGTGCCAGCAGCTCCACCTTTGGACTAGCGAGCACAGATACGCAGTATTTT
TRBV5-6	NA	many	TRBJ2-3	CASKGTRDTQYF	TGTGCCAGCAAGGGGACTCGTGATACGCAGTATTTT
TRBV29-1	TRBD2	many	TRBJ2-1	CSVEVASGRGREQFF	TGCAGCGTTGAAGTTGCTAGCGGGAGGGGAAGGGAGCAGTTCTTC
TRBV29-1	TRBD1	many	TRBJ2-5	CSVVGQEETQYF	TGCAGCGTTGTGGGACAGGAAGAGACCCAGTACTTC
TRBV5-6	NA	many	TRBJ1-1	CASSLVGAGGENTEAFF	TGTGCCAGCAGCTTGGTCGGAGCGGGCGGGGAGAACACTGAAGCTTTCTTT
TRBV5-1	NA	many	TRBJ2-7	CASSPEGEGYEQYF	TGCGCCAGCAGCCCGGAAGGTGAGGGTTACGAGCAGTACTTC
TRBV7-7	TRBD2	many	TRBJ2-5	CASSALAGGLETQYF	TGTGCCAGCAGCGCTCTAGCGGGAGGGCTTGAGACCCAGTACTTC